Below, 9 T cell receptor beta chains from the same sample are listed, as sequenced in a study of T cell responses to AZD1222 COVID-19 vaccine (dated by TCRdb to the early 2020s). The time point label of this sample denotes: baseline before first vaccination. The library was generated by the immunoSEQ multiplex PCR assay. Drawn from immuneACCESS, this table holds only the in-frame rearrangements with V and J called that TCRdb kept. Clones are partly lost; checked studies trace under half to an unresolved V gene and leave the rest unexplained. This sample gives tens of thousands of clones in total; over 75% of them show up just once. The ten largest clonotypes hold about 10% of the sample. The input for sequencing was peripheral blood, taken on day 0 of AZD1222 vaccination. These receptor sequences come from an adult in good health.

This chain links TRBV2 with TRBJ2-7; D might be TRBD2 (6 bases). Trimming removed 5 bases from V and 3 bases from J, with 14 bases in between. Germline V CDR1 and CDR2: SNHLY, FYNNEI. The CDR3 runs 14 residues. The CDR3 DNA reads TGTGCCAGCAGTCGGGAGAGCGTGAACTACGAGCAGTACTTC. It is translated as CASSRESVNYEQYF.

J is TRBJ1-3 and V is TRBV7-9; D is uncertain. Germline values: CDR1 SEHNR, CDR2 FQNEAQ (reference sequence). V was clipped by 1 base and J by 0 bases, with 10 bases between them. This CDR3 has 16 amino acids. The CDR3 reads CASSLVVGSSGNTIYF. The DNA of the CDR3 is TGTGCCAGCAGCTTAGTGGTCGGATCCTCTGGAAACACCATATATTTT.

V gene TRBV12-3 or TRBV12-4 combines with J gene TRBJ1-2; no clear D gene. There are 13 residues in the CDR3. Trimming took off 2 bases at V and 5 bases at J, with 9 bases between the two ends. The DNA of the CDR3 is TGTGCCAGCAGTTTAACGCCCTCTTATGGCTACACCTTC. Translated, it gives CASSLTPSYGYTF.

As concerns this clone: Within the sample, other DNA sequences also encode this same CDR3. CDR3 sequence (DNA): TGCGCCAGCAGCTTGGGACAGGGGACTCAGCCCCAGCATTTT. This codes for CASSLGQGTQPQHF. The gene calls are TRBV5-1 and TRBJ1-5, with TRBD1 matching 8 bases. V dropped 0 bases and J dropped 6; count of bases not matched to a gene: 2. The germline V gene encodes CDR1 SGHRS and CDR2 YFSETQ. The CDR3 covers 14 residues.

This clone was counted only a few times. The chain carries TRBV10-2 and TRBJ2-2, with D unresolved. CDR3 length: 12 amino acids. V shed 4 bases and J shed 9 bases, with 9 bases lying between them. Germline V lookup: CDR1 WSHSY, CDR2 SAAADI. The CDR3 here is CASSAISRELFF. The CDR3 bases are TGCGCCAGCAGTGCTATCAGTCGGGAGCTGTTTTTT.

The genes are TRBV4-2 and TRBJ1-2, with TRBD1 identical over 8 bases. The J segment lost 8 bases and the V segment lost 2 bases, leaving 7 bases of the junction unmatched. The CDR3 is 14 amino acids. Germline CDR1 and CDR2: LGHNA and YNFKEQ. The CDR3 sequence: CASSQPDRELGYTF. The CDR3 nucleotides read TGTGCCAGCAGCCAACCGGACAGGGAGTTGGGCTACACCTTC.

The chain recombines TRBV5-1 with TRBJ2-7; a weak D match, TRBD1 (7 bases). Germline V gives CDR1 SGHRS, CDR2 YFSETQ. The CDR3 has 14 amino acids. The germline V and J ends were trimmed by 4 bases and 5 bases, with 16 bases remaining between them. The CDR3 sequence: CASSPGDSTDEQYF. The CDR3 coding sequence is TGCGCCAGCAGCCCGGGGGACAGTACGGACGAGCAGTACTTC.

This clone was found a few times. This chain joins TRBV19 and TRBJ1-2; D call uncertain. Trimming left V 10 bases short and J 5 bases short, with 11 bases between. CDR1 is LNHDA, CDR2 SQIVND, per germline (reference sequence). The CDR3 totals 11 residues. CDR3 DNA sequence: TGTGCCACCGCCCGCTCGTATGGCTACACCTTC. Amino acids: CATARSYGYTF.

The chain uses TRBV5-4 and TRBJ2-5; either TRBD1 or TRBD2 may supply D (6 bases each). The CDR3 is 13 amino acids. The V gene lost 4 bases and the J gene lost 7 bases, with 14 bases spanning the gap. The germline gives CDR1 SGHNT, CDR2 YYREEE (reference sequence). DNA for the CDR3: TGTGCCAGCAGCGGGGGGCTAGGAGGGACCCAGTACTTC. Amino acids: CASSGGLGGTQYF.